This entry concerns a single TCR beta chain. As yet, its antigen is unknown. Next came a second PCR, run for 7 to 11 cycles, which used a sample-barcoded 5' primer along with a J-beta primer mix. The study obtained at least 3 million CDR3-containing paired-end reads from every sample. TCRdb independently ran MiXCR on the 5' RACE reads; one entry per CDR3 protein. The sample yields about 280,000 distinct CDR3 sequences, roughly a quarter seen once. V gave up 3 bases and J gave up 12 bases, with 20 bases separating them. CDR3 length: 14 amino acids. Germline CDR1 reads SGHAT; CDR2 reads FQNNGV. This sample is drawn from a study of blood T cells in healthy people across ages. Broader study findings: Researchers report that TCR beta diversity correlated strongly with naive T cell percentage. Both naive CD4+ cell counts and diversity were greater in long-lived donors than in aged donors. A roughly linear fall in TCR beta diversity per million T cells was seen with increasing age.

Sample: blood. The chain has TRBV11-2 and TRBJ1-2; D remains unclear. This TCR was recovered from a woman in her 70s in good health. The CDR3 coding sequence is TGTGCCAGCAGCTTTTTAGGGAGGGCTCCAGATCACACCTTC. Its protein product is CASSFLGRAPDHTF.